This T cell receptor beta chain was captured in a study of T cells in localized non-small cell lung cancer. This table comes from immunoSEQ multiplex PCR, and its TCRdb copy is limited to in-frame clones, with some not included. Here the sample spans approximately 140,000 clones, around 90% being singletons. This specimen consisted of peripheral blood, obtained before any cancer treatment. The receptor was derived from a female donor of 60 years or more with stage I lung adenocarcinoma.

CDR3 in DNA: TGCAGCGTTGTAATTGGGAGTTTGACAGATACGCAGTATTTT. It is translated as CSVVIGSLTDTQYF. V is TRBV29-1 and J is TRBJ2-3, with TRBD2 as a possible D gene (5 bases). The CDR3 is 14 amino acids. V lost 4 bases and J 3 bases, leaving 14 bases between the germline ends. Looked up from germline, CDR1 is SQVTM and CDR2 is ANQGSEA.